A selection of T cell receptor beta chains follows, all from one sample in a study of blood T cell repertoires in COVID-19. The protocol was immunoSEQ multiplex PCR, while the TCRdb copy is restricted to in-frame clones and leaves out a portion. The repertoire holds about 270,000 clones, with around 92% as singletons. The sample comprised PBMCs or T cells enriched from blood (not recorded which). Receptor source: a woman in her sixties who had recovered from COVID-19. CDR3s leave out the opening cysteine and the closing phenylalanine or tryptophan. The size entry is marked missing in some rows and otherwise reads once, few, many or a size class.

12 - TRBJ2-7 TRBV29-1 SAGWGQGVYEQY
12 once TRBJ1-1 TRBV19 ASTPRGLYTEAF
14 - TRBJ2-2 TRBV5-4 ASSLLGTVNTGELF
11 - TRBJ1-1 TRBV9 ASSEMTGSIAF
13 - TRBJ1-1 TRBV9 ASSPRDRENTEAF
12 - TRBJ2-5 TRBV25-1 ASSRVGTGIAQY
11 - TRBJ2-1 TRBV5-1 ASRAGGQDEQF
12 few TRBJ1-5 TRBV28 ASNSDRANQPQH
13 - TRBJ1-4 TRBV19 ASSLYTGQSEKLF
11 - TRBJ1-2 TRBV9 ASSAYDRAPQT
13 - TRBJ2-4 TRBV6-5 ASRGLAGGSDIQY
12 - TRBJ2-7 TRBV11-2 ASSLVAGTYEQY
11 - TRBJ2-7 TRBV27 ASRLGISYEQY
11 once TRBJ1-1 TRBV2 ASSEAGSTEAF
12 - TRBJ1-2 TRBV30 AWKRWPETAGYT
11 once TRBJ1-5 TRBV5-1 ASRGGGDQPQH
11 - TRBJ1-2 TRBV15 ATSRQGQAGYT
10 - TRBJ1-1 TRBV24-1 ATSDSDRQAF